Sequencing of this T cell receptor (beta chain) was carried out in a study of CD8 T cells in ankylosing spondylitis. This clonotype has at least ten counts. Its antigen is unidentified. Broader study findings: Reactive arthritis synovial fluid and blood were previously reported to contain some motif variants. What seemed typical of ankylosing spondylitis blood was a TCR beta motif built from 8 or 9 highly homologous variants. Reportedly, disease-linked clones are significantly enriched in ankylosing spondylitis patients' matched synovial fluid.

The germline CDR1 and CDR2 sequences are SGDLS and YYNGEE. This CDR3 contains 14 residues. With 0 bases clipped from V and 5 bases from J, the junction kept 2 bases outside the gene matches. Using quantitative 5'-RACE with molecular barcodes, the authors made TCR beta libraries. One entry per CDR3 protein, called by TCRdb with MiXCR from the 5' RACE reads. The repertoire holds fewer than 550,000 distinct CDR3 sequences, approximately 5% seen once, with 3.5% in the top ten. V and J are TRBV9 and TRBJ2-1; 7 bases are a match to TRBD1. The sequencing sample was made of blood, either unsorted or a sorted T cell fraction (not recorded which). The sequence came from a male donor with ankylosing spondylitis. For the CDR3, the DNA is TGTGCCAGCAGCGTAGAGGGGGCTAACAATGAGCAGTTCTTC. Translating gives CASSVEGANNEQFF.